The 27 T cell receptor beta chains given below trace back to one sample, sequenced in a study of blood T cell repertoires in COVID-19. Some clones are missing from TCRdb's copy, which holds only in-frame ones; the method was immunoSEQ multiplex PCR. The top ten hold around 16% of the sample, which has 95,000 to 150,000 clones, around 80% seen once. The sample taken for sequencing was peripheral blood. The receptors were gathered from a man aged 55 to 70 with active or convalescent COVID-19.

J is TRBJ2-5 and V is TRBV9; 8 bases map to TRBD1. Germline V lookup: CDR1 SGDLS, CDR2 YYNGEE. V trimming: 0 bases; J trimming: 5 bases; junction bases outside the gene matches: 6. CDR3 length: 15 amino acids. Here the CDR3 reads CASSVGDRSPETQYF. DNA for the CDR3: TGTGCCAGCAGCGTAGGGGACAGGAGCCCTGAGACCCAGTACTTC.

A single count supports this clone. This chain uses TRBV28 with TRBJ2-1; D is possibly TRBD1 (6 bases). The length of the CDR3 is 12 residues. V lost 3 bases and J lost 15, with 15 bases in between. The germline V gene encodes CDR1 MDHEN and CDR2 SYDVKM. The CDR3 loop is CASSFSGQYLFF. For the CDR3, the DNA is TGTGCCAGCAGTTTTTCCGGACAGTATCTGTTCTTC.

V gene TRBV5-1 combines with J gene TRBJ2-1; a possible D gene is TRBD2 (7 bases). The germline V and J ends were trimmed by 4 bases and 4 bases, with 15 bases remaining between them. The CDR3 runs to 15 residues. In germline, CDR1 is SGHRS, CDR2 YFSETQ. CDR3 sequence reads: CASSPSGGKYNEQFF. DNA of the CDR3: TGCGCCAGCAGCCCGTCGGGGGGCAAGTACAATGAGCAGTTCTTC.

This clone was detected only once. The chain has TRBV20-1 and TRBJ1-1; possible D gene TRBD1, 5 bases. V was shortened by 5 bases and J by 11 bases, with 15 bases between the two germline ends. Looked up from germline, CDR1 is DFQATT and CDR2 is SNEGSKA (reference sequence). This CDR3 comprises 11 residues. Here the CDR3 reads CSALYRLPAFF. The CDR3 bases are TGCAGTGCTCTTTACAGGTTGCCCGCTTTCTTT.

The chain joins TRBV29-1 to TRBJ2-5; a weak D match, TRBD1 (6 bases). V lost 4 bases and J lost 5, with 11 bases in between. Germline V gene data show CDR1 as SQVTM and CDR2 as ANQGSEA. CDR3 length: 12 residues. CDR3 in DNA: TGCAGCGTTGGAACAGGGTTGGAGACCCAGTACTTC. Amino acid sequence: CSVGTGLETQYF.

In its sample, this clone was seen many times. This sequence joins TRBV5-6 and TRBJ2-7; TRBD1 matches at 10 bases. Germline lookup yields CDR1 SGHDT and CDR2 YYEEEE. V lost 0 bases, J lost 7 bases, and 7 bases stayed unmatched. CDR3 length equals 15 residues. This CDR3 reads CASSLVSGQGWEQYF. The CDR3 coding sequence is TGTGCCAGCAGCTTGGTTTCGGGACAGGGGTGGGAGCAGTACTTC.

This clone was seen repeatedly, ten times or more. This chain connects TRBV4-3 to TRBJ2-3; no firm D call. The CDR3 covers 15 residues. V lost 0 bases to trimming and J lost 1 base, with 8 bases between them. The germline CDR1 and CDR2 sequences are LGHNA and YSLEER. CDR3 bases: TGCGCCAGCAGCCAAGATAACCTAGGCACAGATACGCAGTATTTT. Protein product: CASSQDNLGTDTQYF.

This sequence joins TRBV19 and TRBJ2-5, with a possible D match to TRBD1 (5 bases). In germline, CDR1 is LNHDA, CDR2 SQIVND (reference sequence). This CDR3 has 15 residues. Trimming removed 5 bases from V and 4 bases from J, with 17 bases in between. The CDR3 loop is CASSALRGWGETQYF. CDR3 DNA: TGTGCCAGTAGTGCCCTAAGGGGCTGGGGAGAGACCCAGTACTTC.

The chain links TRBV2 to TRBJ2-1; D is perhaps TRBD2 (5 bases). The V and J ends lost 5 bases and 0 bases respectively, with 14 bases between them. The germline V gene encodes CDR1 SNHLY and CDR2 FYNNEI. The CDR3 is 16 residues long. The DNA for the CDR3 is TGTGCCAGCAGTAGGACCGGACTGTCCTCCTACAATGAGCAGTTCTTC. This translates into CASSRTGLSSYNEQFF. Full variable domain (rest looked up from reference TRBV2 and TRBJ2-1): EPEVTQTPSHQVTQMGQEVILRCVPISNHLYFYWYRQILGQKVEFLVSFYNNEISEKSEIFDDQFSVERPDGSNFTLKIRSTKLEDSAMYFCASSRTGLSSYNEQFFGPGTRLTVL.

This chain uses TRBV11-2 with TRBJ2-5; TRBD2 might be the D (8 bases). Trimming left V 8 bases short and J 5 bases short, with 30 bases between. This CDR3 contains 18 residues. Germline-derived CDR1 and CDR2 are SGHAT and FQNNGV. The CDR3 region is CASGQAASETSVVETQYF. The DNA for the CDR3 is TGTGCCAGCGGACAGGCTGCCTCCGAGACTAGCGTTGTGGAGACCCAGTACTTC. The full variable domain, its missing parts supplied by reference TRBV11-2 and TRBJ2-5, is EAGVAQSPRYKIIEKRQSVAFWCNPISGHATLYWYQQILGQGPKLLIQFQNNGVVDDSQLPKDRFSAERLKGVDSTLKIQPAKLEDSAVYLCASGQAASETSVVETQYFGPGTRLLVL.

The chain joins TRBV11-3 to TRBJ2-5; weak D call: TRBD2 (6 bases). CDR3 size: 14 residues. Per germline, CDR1 SGHNT and CDR2 YENEEA. V dropped 5 bases and J dropped 4 bases, with 14 bases sitting between them. The CDR3 spells CASSPGWGVETQYF. CDR3 nucleotide sequence: TGTGCCAGCAGCCCTGGCTGGGGGGTAGAGACCCAGTACTTC.

The chain links TRBV7-3 to TRBJ2-1; 10 positions match TRBD2. V lost 5 bases to trimming and J lost 8 bases; unmatched junction nucleotides: 21. The CDR3 contains 19 residues. Germline V lookup: CDR1 SGHTA, CDR2 FQGTGA. CDR3 sequence reads: CASSRPPGLAGALGYEQFF. DNA of the CDR3: TGTGCCAGCAGCCGGCCCCCGGGGCTAGCGGGGGCCTTGGGGTATGAGCAGTTCTTC.

This sequence joins TRBV9 and TRBJ2-1, with a weak D call TRBD1 (6 bases). Germline values: CDR1 SGDLS, CDR2 YYNGEE. The V end lost 0 bases, the J end lost 7 bases, and 11 bases lay between the germline ends. The CDR3 is 14 amino acids. CDR3 protein: CASSVVGAGNEQFF. For the CDR3, the DNA is TGTGCCAGCAGCGTAGTGGGGGCAGGGAATGAGCAGTTCTTC.

In this sample, this clone turned up once. V and J are TRBV5-1 and TRBJ2-3; 8 bases are shared with TRBD2. The trim removed 2 bases at V and 4 bases at J, leaving 6 bases unmatched. This CDR3 is built from 15 residues. CDR1 and CDR2 (germline): SGHRS, YFSETQ. The DNA for the CDR3 is TGCGCCAGCAGCTTCTCGGGAGGGCCCTCAGATACGCAGTATTTT. Its translation is CASSFSGGPSDTQYF.

A few counts support this clone. The gene calls are TRBV7-2 and TRBJ2-2; 14 nucleotides align to TRBD2. Germline CDR1 reads SGHTA; CDR2 reads FQGNSA. The CDR3 sequence is 16 residues long. Trimming took 5 bases from V and 8 from J; bases not matched to a gene: 7. CDR3 nucleotide sequence: TGTGCCAGCAGCCCGGGACTAGCGGGAGCAAAAGGGGAGCTGTTTTTT. This translates into CASSPGLAGAKGELFF.

The CDR3 DNA reads TGCGCCAGCAGCCTGGGAGGACTAGCGGAGTACAATGAGCAGTTCTTC. It yields the protein CASSLGGLAEYNEQFF. The gene calls are TRBV5-1 and TRBJ2-1; 10 bases agree with TRBD2. The V gene's germline CDR1 is SGHRS and CDR2 YFSETQ. Unmatched junction bases numbered 8, after V lost 4 bases and J lost 4 bases. This CDR3 contains 16 residues.

The table lists this clone with a few counts. The chain employs TRBV6-6 and TRBJ1-2; maybe TRBD1 (6 bases). With 6 bases removed from V and 9 bases from J, the gap between germline ends came to 20 bases. CDR1 MNHNY and CDR2 SVGAGI come from the germline V gene (reference sequence). This CDR3 region has 14 residues. CDR3 DNA sequence: TGTGCCAGCAGCCAGAGTGGTGGGGGCTGGAGCTACACCTTC. This codes for CASSQSGGGWSYTF.

The rearrangement joins TRBV5-5 to TRBJ2-7, with 7 bases aligning to TRBD2. The germline CDR1 and CDR2 sequences are SGHKS and YYEKEE (reference sequence). There are 15 residues in the CDR3. Unmatched junction bases numbered 6, after V lost 0 bases and J lost 3 bases. The CDR3 coding sequence is TGTGCCAGCAGCTTGGTTCGGGAGGCCAACTACGAGCAGTACTTC. Its protein is CASSLVREANYEQYF.

The chain employs TRBV6-2 or TRBV6-3 and TRBJ1-1; D might be TRBD1 (5 bases). The germline V gene has CDR1 MNHEY and CDR2 SVGEGT. CDR3 length: 16 amino acids. V was pared by 3 bases and J by 0 bases, with 14 bases between. The CDR3: CASSYTQTAMNTEAFF. DNA of the CDR3: TGTGCCAGCAGTTATACACAGACAGCGATGAACACTGAAGCTTTCTTT.

CDR3 loop: CASSVQRQLNQPQHF. Here the CDR3 DNA reads TGTGCCAGTAGTGTACAACGACAGCTCAATCAGCCCCAGCATTTT. The chain has TRBV19 and TRBJ1-5, with a possible D match to TRBD1 (5 bases). This CDR3 is 15 amino acids long. Trimming took 5 bases from V and 3 from J, leaving 14 bases between them. The germline V gene encodes CDR1 LNHDA and CDR2 SQIVND (reference sequence).

CDR3 loop: CASSLSSQAYF. The CDR3 DNA follows: TGTGCCAGCAGTTTATCTTCCCAGGCGTACTTC. This sequence joins TRBV25-1 and TRBJ2-7; no clear D gene. In germline, CDR1 is MGHDK, CDR2 SYGVNS. Trimming left V 5 bases short and J 12 bases short, with 14 bases between. The CDR3 covers 11 residues.

This clone appeared once. The J gene is TRBJ2-4, the V gene TRBV15, with TRBD1 as a possible D gene (6 bases). V lost 0 bases and J lost 1, with 10 bases in between. Germline V CDR1 and CDR2: LNHNV, YYDKDF (reference sequence). The CDR3 is 16 amino acids. CDR3 bases: TGTGCCACCAGCAGAGAGACAGGTTCCGCCAAAAACATTCAGTACTTC. Protein: CATSRETGSAKNIQYF.

The chain carries TRBV2 and TRBJ1-4; D is unclear. V was pared by 7 bases and J by 5 bases, with 11 bases between. The CDR3 covers 13 residues. Germline V gene sequence: CDR1 SNHLY, CDR2 FYNNEI. The CDR3: CASIRVLNEKLFF. CDR3 sequence (DNA): TGTGCCAGCATTCGGGTGTTAAATGAAAAACTGTTTTTT.

The chain carries TRBV9 and TRBJ1-2; D gene unclear. Germline CDR1 reads SGDLS; CDR2 reads YYNGEE. With 3 bases removed from V and 3 bases from J, the gap between germline ends came to 18 bases. CDR3 length: 16 amino acids. CDR3 DNA: TGTGCCAGCAGCGGGGAGGGCGTTTTTGGCGACTATGGCTACACCTTC. Its protein is CASSGEGVFGDYGYTF.

The J gene is TRBJ2-7, the V gene TRBV3-1 (or the pseudogene TRBV3-2); 7 nucleotides line up with TRBD1. Germline V gene lookup returns CDR1 LGHDT and CDR2 YNNKEL (reference sequence). V dropped 4 bases and J dropped 0; count of bases not matched to a gene: 3. The CDR3 contains 14 residues. The CDR3 is CASSRQGNSYEQYF. The CDR3 DNA is TGTGCCAGCAGCCGACAGGGAAACTCCTACGAGCAGTACTTC.

The CDR3 is CASLAAGGTDTQYF. The CDR3 bases are TGTGCCAGCCTTGCGGCGGGAGGCACAGATACGCAGTATTTT. This chain joins TRBV11-3 and TRBJ2-3, with TRBD2 matching over 7 bases. After removal of 8 bases from V and 1 base from J, the junction contained 6 bases not matched to a gene. The germline V gene encodes CDR1 SGHNT and CDR2 YENEEA. The CDR3 runs 14 residues.

The chain carries TRBV18 and TRBJ2-7; 7 bases align to TRBD2. CDR1 is KGHSH, CDR2 LQKENI, per germline. After removal of 2 bases from V and 6 bases from J, the junction contained 7 bases not matched to a gene. The CDR3 is made up of 14 amino acids. CDR3 in DNA: TGTGCCAGCTCACCAGAACTAGCGCTTGGCGAGCAGTACTTC. Translation: CASSPELALGEQYF. Using reference TRBV18 and TRBJ2-7 for the parts outside the CDR3, the full variable domain is NAGVMQNPRHLVRRRGQEARLRCSPMKGHSHVYWYRQLPEEGLKFMVYLQKENIIDESGMPKERFSAEFPKEGPSILRIQQVVRGDSAAYFCASSPELALGEQYFGPGTRLTVT.